Following are 8 T cell receptor beta chains from one sample sequenced in a study of blood T cells in healthy people across ages. The second PCR ran roughly 6 to 11 cycles with a sample-barcoded 5' primer and J-beta primers. MiXCR was run by TCRdb on the 5' RACE reads, yielding one entry per CDR3 protein. Of around 520,000 distinct CDR3 sequences listed, approximately 26% are singletons. These same data were also listed under a study on T cells of mothers and their children.

The sample taken for sequencing was blood. The receptors were gathered from a boy aged 2 to 9 in good health.

The V and J genes are TRBV6-5 and TRBJ2-7; 8 bases agree with TRBD1. CDR3 size: 14 residues. The germline CDR1 and CDR2 sequences are MNHEY and SVGAGI. V was clipped by 5 bases and J by 3 bases; unmatched bases: 6. CDR3 DNA: TGTGCCAGCAGTAGGGACAGGAGAAACTACGAGCAGTACTTC. It yields the protein CASSRDRRNYEQYF.

This rearrangement joins TRBV5-1 to TRBJ1-1; TRBD1 matches 8 bases. This CDR3 has 15 amino acids. The junction had 7 bases not matched to a gene; V was cut back by 0 bases and J by 6 bases. In germline, CDR1 is SGHRS, CDR2 YFSETQ. CDR3 protein: CASSLETGELAEAFF. The CDR3 DNA sequence: TGCGCCAGCAGCTTGGAGACAGGGGAATTAGCTGAAGCTTTCTTT.

This chain joins TRBV5-6 and TRBJ1-4; 9 nucleotides line up with TRBD1. CDR1 is SGHDT, CDR2 YYEEEE, per germline. Unmatched junction bases numbered 8, after V lost 4 bases and J lost 7 bases. This CDR3 has 15 residues. CDR3 nucleotide sequence: TGTGCCAGCAGCGTCACAGGGGGCGCATTTGAAAAACTGTTTTTT. Translating it yields CASSVTGGAFEKLFF.

The chain has TRBV4-1 and TRBJ1-1; 9 bases are shared with TRBD1. CDR1 MGHRA and CDR2 YSYEKL come from the germline V gene. The CDR3 is 15 residues long. V lost 3 bases and J lost 5; bases outside the gene matches: 7. Here the CDR3 DNA reads TGCGCCAGCAGCCATATGGGACAGGGTGGGACTGAAGCTTTCTTT. It encodes CASSHMGQGGTEAFF.

V gene TRBV6-2 or TRBV6-3 combines with J gene TRBJ1-3; maybe TRBD1 (5 bases). CDR1 and CDR2 (germline): MNHEY, SVGEGT. Deletions cut 6 bases from V and 2 bases from J, with 14 bases between. This CDR3 region has 15 residues. This chain's CDR3 is CASRAQGPAGNTIYF. CDR3 coding DNA: TGTGCCAGCAGAGCCCAGGGTCCGGCTGGAAACACCATATATTTT.

The genes are TRBV7-2 and TRBJ2-3; possible D gene TRBD2, 6 bases. In germline, CDR1 is SGHTA, CDR2 FQGNSA. The CDR3 is made up of 14 amino acids. V gave up 0 bases and J gave up 4 bases, with 8 bases separating them. The CDR3: CASSLAASADTQYF. The DNA of the CDR3 is TGTGCCAGCAGCTTAGCGGCTAGCGCAGATACGCAGTATTTT.

The J gene is TRBJ2-1, the V gene TRBV20-1; 9 bases line up with TRBD2. With V trimmed by 2 bases and J by 1 base, 6 bases remained unmatched. CDR1 is DFQATT, CDR2 SNEGSKA, per germline (reference sequence). This CDR3 has 16 amino acids. This CDR3 is CSARRSGGWSYNEQFF. In nucleotides, the CDR3 is TGCAGTGCTAGACGAAGCGGGGGGTGGTCCTACAATGAGCAGTTCTTC.

This clonotype showed up just once. The genes are TRBV7-2 and TRBJ2-7, with TRBD1 as a possible D gene (5 bases). The CDR3 has 15 residues. Trimming shortened V by 1 base and J by 8 bases, and 18 bases separated the two germline ends. Germline CDR1 SGHTA, CDR2 FQGNSA. As DNA, the CDR3 is TGTGCCAGCAGCTTAGGGACACCTGGGGTTAACAAGCAGTACTTC. This encodes CASSLGTPGVNKQYF.